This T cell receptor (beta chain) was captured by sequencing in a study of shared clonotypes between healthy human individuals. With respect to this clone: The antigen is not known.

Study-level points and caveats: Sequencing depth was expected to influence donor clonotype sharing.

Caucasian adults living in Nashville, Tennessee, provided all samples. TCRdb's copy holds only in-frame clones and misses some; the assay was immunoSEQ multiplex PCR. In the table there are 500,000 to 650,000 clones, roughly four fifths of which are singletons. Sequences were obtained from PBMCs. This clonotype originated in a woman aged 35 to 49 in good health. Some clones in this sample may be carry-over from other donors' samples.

CDR3 bases: TGTGCCAGCTCAAAACCAAACTCCTACGAGCAGTACTTC. Its translation is CASSKPNSYEQYF. The chain has TRBV18 and TRBJ2-7; D remains ambiguous. Trimming took 5 bases from V and 0 from J, leaving 8 bases between them. Germline V gives CDR1 KGHSH, CDR2 LQKENI. This CDR3 region has 13 residues.